The present T cell receptor (beta chain) was sequenced within a study of cytomegalovirus exposure and HLA in healthy donors. Overall study: Unique TCR beta sequences numbering around 110 million came from roughly 180 million T cells in an earlier analysis. General study points: For TCR beta chains, V- and J-gene trimming was later linked to a missense DCLRE1C variant. Because they were indistinguishable, some V segments, including TRBV6-2 and TRBV6-3, were excluded. Compared with the roughly 670-donor mean, an Asian-associated ancestry cluster reportedly had fewer N-insertions, according to a later analysis.

CDR1 is MDHEN, CDR2 SYDVKM, per germline. This CDR3 region has 14 residues. The germline V and J ends were trimmed by 1 base and 6 bases, with 12 bases remaining between them. A note on this clone: Its specificity is unknown.

The PCR employed 60 Vbeta primers together with 13 Jbeta primers. The assay was immunoSEQ multiplex PCR, and TCRdb's table has in-frame clones only and misses some. The table records 150,000 to 200,000 clones, roughly 80% of them present only once. The chain combines TRBV28 with TRBJ2-5; D gene unclear. The origin of this receptor is a man between 40 and 49 years old in good health and CMV-seronegative. The sample comprised PBMCs. The CDR3 bases are TGTGCCAGCAGTTTATCGACTGGCCCGAAGACCCAGTACTTC. Protein product: CASSLSTGPKTQYF. Full variable domain (missing parts from reference TRBV28 and TRBJ2-5): DVKVTQSSRYLVKRTGEKVFLECVQDMDHENMFWYRQDPGLGLRLIYFSYDVKMKEKGDIPEGYSVSREKKERFSLILESASTNQTSMYLCASSLSTGPKTQYFGPGTRLLVL.